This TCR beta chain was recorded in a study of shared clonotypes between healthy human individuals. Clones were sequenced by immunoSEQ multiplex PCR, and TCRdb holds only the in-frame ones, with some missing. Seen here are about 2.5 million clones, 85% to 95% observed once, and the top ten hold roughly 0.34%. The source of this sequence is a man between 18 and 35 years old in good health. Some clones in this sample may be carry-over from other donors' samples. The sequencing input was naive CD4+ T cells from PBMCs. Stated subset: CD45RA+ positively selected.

The CDR3 region is CSANRGGETQYF. As DNA, the CDR3 is TGCAGCGCTAACAGGGGGGGGGAGACCCAGTACTTC. The genes are TRBV29-1 and TRBJ2-5, with a possible D match to TRBD1 (8 bases). Germline V gene data show CDR1 as SQVTM and CDR2 as ANQGSEA. This CDR3 comprises 12 residues. V shed 7 bases and J shed 5 bases, with 14 bases lying between them. Using reference TRBV29-1 and TRBJ2-5 for the parts outside the CDR3, the full variable domain is SAVISQKPSRDICQRGTSLTIQCQVDSQVTMMFWYRQQPGQSLTLIATANQGSEATYESGFVIDKFPISRPNLTFSTLTVSNMSPEDSSIYLCSANRGGETQYFGPGTRLLVL.